This is a list of T cell receptor beta chains from one sample in a study of control samples from healthy donors and cancer patients. Assay used: immunoSEQ multiplex PCR; TCRdb lists only in-frame clones, some missing. In the table there are 75,000 to 100,000 clones, around 86% of which are singletons. Sequencing used blood. These TCRs come from a woman between 50 and 59 years old in good health. The CDR3 runs from the conserved cysteine through the conserved F or W. Each record gives: J gene, V gene, D gene, clone size, CDR3 DNA, CDR3 protein. The D gene is left open where the match is weak. Clone size, where shown, is once, few, many, or a class for clones that have expanded.

TRBJ1-5,TRBV7-2,.,once,TGTGCCAGCAGCTTCTCGGGGCAGGATCAGCCCCAGCATTTT,CASSFSGQDQPQHF
TRBJ2-3,TRBV5-4,TRBD1,.,TGTGCCAGCAGCACCCGGGACAGGGGCACAGATACGCAGTATTTT,CASSTRDRGTDTQYF
TRBJ1-6,TRBV6-1,.,.,TGTGCCAGCAGTGAATTGTTGGAGAGCTCCTATAATTCACCCCTCCACTTT,CASSELLESSYNSPLHF
TRBJ2-3,TRBV10-3,.,.,TGTGCCATCAGGGGACCTGCGACAGATACGCAGTATTTT,CAIRGPATDTQYF
TRBJ1-2,TRBV5-1,.,.,TGCGCCAGCAGCTTGGTCGCCGGGGGCCATGGCTACACCTTC,CASSLVAGGHGYTF
TRBJ2-4,TRBV4-1,TRBD2,.,TGCGCCAGCAGCCAAGGTAACGGGACTACCCTTCAGTACTTC,CASSQGNGTTLQYF
TRBJ2-7,TRBV5-1,TRBD2,.,TGCGCCAGCAGATCCGCCCGGACTAGCGCCTACGAGCAGTACTTC,CASRSARTSAYEQYF
TRBJ1-5,TRBV19,.,.,TGTGCCAGTAGTTTCTCGCAGAATCAGCCCCAGCATTTT,CASSFSQNQPQHF
TRBJ1-5,TRBV11-1,.,.,TGTGCCAGCGCTCGAGGGAGCAGTCAGCCCCAGCATTTT,CASARGSSQPQHF
TRBJ1-3,TRBV19,.,once,TGTGCCAGTAGTCCCCGCCATGGACAGCTACTCGGAAACACCATATATTTT,CASSPRHGQLLGNTIYF
TRBJ1-5,TRBV7-2,.,.,TGTGCCAGCAGCTTAGTGCTTAATAGCAATCAGCCCCAGCATTTT,CASSLVLNSNQPQHF
TRBJ2-1,TRBV10-3,.,.,TGTGCCATCAGTGGCGGGACAGACGTCAATGAGCAGTTCTTC,CAISGGTDVNEQFF
TRBJ1-1,TRBV12-5,.,.,TGTGCTAGTGGTTTGGTACGGTTTGACACTGAAGCTTTCTTT,CASGLVRFDTEAFF
TRBJ1-2,TRBV2,.,.,TGTGCCAGCAGTGTCTTTGAGTCACCCCCGAGGTTC,CASSVFESPPRF
TRBJ2-4,TRBV28,TRBD2,.,TGTGCCAGCAGTTTAAATGGGGGACTAGCTAAAAACATTCAGTACTTC,CASSLNGGLAKNIQYF
TRBJ2-5,TRBV9,.,.,TGTGCCAGCAGCGTAGATTGGGGGCAAGAGACCCAGTACTTC,CASSVDWGQETQYF
TRBJ2-7,TRBV28,.,.,TGTGCCAGCAGTTTGGGCTACGAGCAGTACTTC,CASSLGYEQYF
TRBJ2-1,TRBV6-1,TRBD2,.,TGTGCCAGCAGTGAAGGACTAGCGGGGATGGGTGAGCAGTTCTTC,CASSEGLAGMGEQFF
TRBJ2-3,TRBV7-2,TRBD2,.,TGTGCCAGCAGCTTAGACTTAGGACTAGCGGGAGGGCCGACAGATACGCAGTATTTT,CASSLDLGLAGGPTDTQYF
TRBJ1-1,TRBV5-1,.,.,TGCGCCAGCAGCATCGTAGGGGCTGAAGCTTTCTTT,CASSIVGAEAFF
TRBJ1-3,TRBV19,.,once,TGTGCCAGCGCCATCCAAATCTCTGGAAACACCATATATTTT,CASAIQISGNTIYF
TRBJ2-7,TRBV11-2,.,.,TGTGCCAGCAGCTTAGGAGGCCGGGTGGAGTACGAGCAGTACTTC,CASSLGGRVEYEQYF
TRBJ2-5,TRBV6-8,.,.,TGTGCCAGCAGCCCGAAGGGGGACTACCAAGAGACCCAGTACTTC,CASSPKGDYQETQYF
TRBJ2-2,TRBV5-5,.,.,TGTGCCAGCAGCCTGGAGGGCGGTCTCGGGGAGCTGTTTTTT,CASSLEGGLGELFF
TRBJ1-2,TRBV6-6,TRBD1,.,TGTGCCAGCAGACCCGGACAGGGGAGTGACTATGGCTACACCTTC,CASRPGQGSDYGYTF
TRBJ2-5,TRBV2,.,.,TGTGCCAGCAGCGCCGCGGGCGGTGCAATGGAGACCCAGTACTTC,CASSAAGGAMETQYF
TRBJ1-3,TRBV5-1,.,.,TGCGCCAGCAGCTTTGGAAACGTGGGTCCGGGAAACACCATATATTTT,CASSFGNVGPGNTIYF
TRBJ1-5,TRBV28,.,.,TGTGCCAGCAGTTTTTATAGCAATCAGCCCCAGCATTTT,CASSFYSNQPQHF
TRBJ2-7,TRBV11-3,TRBD1,.,TGTGCCAGCAGCTACCTCTCACAGGGGGGCTACGAGCAGTACTTC,CASSYLSQGGYEQYF
TRBJ1-1,TRBV3-1/TRBV3-2,TRBD1,.,TGTGCCAGCAGCCCATACAGACAGGGTGGGACTGAAGCTTTCTTT,CASSPYRQGGTEAFF
TRBJ2-3,TRBV5-5,.,few,TGTGCCAGCAGCTTGGCTAGCACGGGTGGGACAGATACGCAGTATTTT,CASSLASTGGTDTQYF
TRBJ2-3,TRBV6-4,TRBD1,.,TGTGCCAGCAGTGAAGGACAGGGGTCCACAGATACGCAGTATTTT,CASSEGQGSTDTQYF
TRBJ2-3,TRBV12-5,.,.,TGTGCTAGTGGCTCCTTTTACGTAGGGGCTGGAGATACGCAGTATTTT,CASGSFYVGAGDTQYF
TRBJ1-4,TRBV19,TRBD1,.,TGTGCCAGTAGTATAGGACAGGGAGGAGAAAAACTGTTTTTT,CASSIGQGGEKLFF
TRBJ2-2,TRBV28,.,.,TGTGCCAGCAGATCGGGACAGAACACCGGGGAGCTGTTTTTT,CASRSGQNTGELFF
TRBJ2-6,TRBV27,TRBD1,.,TGTGCCAGCAGTTTACAGGGGGCTGGGGCCAACGTCCTGACTTTC,CASSLQGAGANVLTF
TRBJ1-5,TRBV5-1,.,.,TGCGCCAGCAGCTTCACAGGCAGCAATCAGCCCCAGCATTTT,CASSFTGSNQPQHF
TRBJ2-7,TRBV7-3,.,.,TGTGCCAGCAGCTTAATTGCGGAGGGGTCCTACGAGCAGTACTTC,CASSLIAEGSYEQYF
TRBJ2-1,TRBV15,.,.,TGTGCCACCAGCAGAGATGGGGGAGGCTCCTACAATGAGCAGTTCTTC,CATSRDGGGSYNEQFF
TRBJ1-1,TRBV5-1,.,.,TGCGCCAGCAGCTCCTACAGGGTGAACACTGAAGCTTTCTTT,CASSSYRVNTEAFF
TRBJ2-2,TRBV15,.,.,TGTGCCACCAGCAGGGCGGGACGAAACACCGGGGAGCTGTTTTTT,CATSRAGRNTGELFF
TRBJ1-2,TRBV6-5,.,.,TGTGCCAGCAGTCCCAACGGGGGGCGGGATACAACCTTC,CASSPNGGRDTTF